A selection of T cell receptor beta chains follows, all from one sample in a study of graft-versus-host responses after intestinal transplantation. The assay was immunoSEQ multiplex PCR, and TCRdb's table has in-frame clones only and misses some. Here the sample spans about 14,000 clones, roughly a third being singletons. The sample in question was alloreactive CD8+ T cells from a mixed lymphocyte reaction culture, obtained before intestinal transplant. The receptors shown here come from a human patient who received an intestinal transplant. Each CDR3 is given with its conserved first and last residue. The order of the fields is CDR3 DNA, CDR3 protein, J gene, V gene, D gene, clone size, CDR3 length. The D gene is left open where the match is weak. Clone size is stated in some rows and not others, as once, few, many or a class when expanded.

CDR3nt: TGTGCCAGTAGTGCGAGTCTAGGGAATGAGCAGTTCTTC; CDR3aa: CASSASLGNEQFF; j_gene: TRBJ2-1; v_gene: TRBV19; d_gene: NA; abundance: few; len: 13
CDR3nt: TGTGCCAGCAGCCAATCGGGCGGACGGGGGAACAATGAGCAGTTCTTC; CDR3aa: CASSQSGGRGNNEQFF; j_gene: TRBJ2-1; v_gene: TRBV16; d_gene: NA; abundance: NA; len: 16
CDR3nt: TGTGCCAGTAGTATGACCCTAGCGGGGGACAATGAGCAGTTCTTC; CDR3aa: CASSMTLAGDNEQFF; j_gene: TRBJ2-1; v_gene: TRBV19; d_gene: TRBD2; abundance: NA; len: 15
CDR3nt: TGTGCCAGCAGCCAGGGGACAGGTACACCCTACGAGCAGTACTTC; CDR3aa: CASSQGTGTPYEQYF; j_gene: TRBJ2-7; v_gene: TRBV11-3; d_gene: TRBD1; abundance: few; len: 15
CDR3nt: TGTGCCAGCAGTTATTCCGCGAGCTCCTACAATGAGCAGTTCTTC; CDR3aa: CASSYSASSYNEQFF; j_gene: TRBJ2-1; v_gene: TRBV27; d_gene: NA; abundance: NA; len: 15
CDR3nt: TGTGCCAGCAGCGTTTTAGGGGGGGGTAACTACAATGAGCAGTTCTTC; CDR3aa: CASSVLGGGNYNEQFF; j_gene: TRBJ2-1; v_gene: TRBV9; d_gene: NA; abundance: NA; len: 16
CDR3nt: TGTGCCAGTAGGAACAGGGGGAAAGAGACCCAGTACTTC; CDR3aa: CASRNRGKETQYF; j_gene: TRBJ2-5; v_gene: TRBV6-1; d_gene: TRBD1; abundance: few; len: 13
CDR3nt: TGTGCCAGTAGGGCAGGCGGTGCGGGGAATGAGCAGTTCTTC; CDR3aa: CASRAGGAGNEQFF; j_gene: TRBJ2-1; v_gene: TRBV19; d_gene: NA; abundance: NA; len: 14
CDR3nt: TGCGCCAGCAGCTTGTGGGTAGGCACAGATACGCAGTATTTT; CDR3aa: CASSLWVGTDTQYF; j_gene: TRBJ2-3; v_gene: TRBV5-1; d_gene: NA; abundance: NA; len: 14
CDR3nt: TGTGCCAGCAGCGCTGCCGGGACAGGGGTGACAGATACGCAGTATTTT; CDR3aa: CASSAAGTGVTDTQYF; j_gene: TRBJ2-3; v_gene: TRBV7-9; d_gene: TRBD1; abundance: NA; len: 16
CDR3nt: TGTGCCAGCTCGCGCGGGGGGTACACAGATACGCAGTATTTT; CDR3aa: CASSRGGYTDTQYF; j_gene: TRBJ2-3; v_gene: TRBV6-5; d_gene: TRBD2; abundance: few; len: 14
CDR3nt: TGTGCCAGTAGTATAACCCCAGGGGTAAACTACGAGCAGTACTTC; CDR3aa: CASSITPGVNYEQYF; j_gene: TRBJ2-7; v_gene: TRBV19; d_gene: NA; abundance: NA; len: 15
CDR3nt: TGCGCCAGCAGCCAATTTTCTGGACAGGGGTGGGGTGAGCAGTACTTC; CDR3aa: CASSQFSGQGWGEQYF; j_gene: TRBJ2-7; v_gene: TRBV4-1; d_gene: TRBD1; abundance: NA; len: 16
CDR3nt: TGTGCCAGCAGCGTAGGGGGCGGGGGGGCTATTAACACCGGGGAGCTGTTTTTT; CDR3aa: CASSVGGGGAINTGELFF; j_gene: TRBJ2-2; v_gene: TRBV9; d_gene: TRBD2; abundance: medium-sized; len: 18
CDR3nt: TGCAGCCTGCCGGGGCTAGCGGGGGTGAATGAGCAGTTCTTC; CDR3aa: CSLPGLAGVNEQFF; j_gene: TRBJ2-1; v_gene: TRBV29-1; d_gene: TRBD2; abundance: NA; len: 14
CDR3nt: TGTGCCACCAACCCTCTTACCGGGGGGCGAACTGAAGCTTTCTTT; CDR3aa: CATNPLTGGRTEAFF; j_gene: TRBJ1-1; v_gene: TRBV7-9; d_gene: NA; abundance: few; len: 15
CDR3nt: TGTGCCAGCAGCGGAGGTACGGGACTGAACTCCTACGAGCAGTACTTC; CDR3aa: CASSGGTGLNSYEQYF; j_gene: TRBJ2-7; v_gene: TRBV5-6; d_gene: NA; abundance: medium-sized; len: 16
CDR3nt: TGTGCCCTTGGCCATAGCAATCAGCCCCAGCATTTT; CDR3aa: CALGHSNQPQHF; j_gene: TRBJ1-5; v_gene: TRBV6-1; d_gene: NA; abundance: few; len: 12
CDR3nt: TGCGCCAGCAGCCTATCCACTCAGGGGAGCTATCAGCCCCAGCATTTT; CDR3aa: CASSLSTQGSYQPQHF; j_gene: TRBJ1-5; v_gene: TRBV4-1; d_gene: NA; abundance: few; len: 16
CDR3nt: TGCGCCAGCAGCCAGGAACATTCCGGGACGCTGAATTCACCCCTCCACTTT; CDR3aa: CASSQEHSGTLNSPLHF; j_gene: TRBJ1-6; v_gene: TRBV4-1; d_gene: NA; abundance: few; len: 17
CDR3nt: TGTGCCAGCAGTACGGGACAGTTACTCTACGAGCAGTACTTC; CDR3aa: CASSTGQLLYEQYF; j_gene: TRBJ2-7; v_gene: TRBV7-9; d_gene: TRBD1; abundance: NA; len: 14
CDR3nt: TGCGCCAGCAGCCAAGTTCCGACGGGGCGCTACAATGAGCAGTTCTTC; CDR3aa: CASSQVPTGRYNEQFF; j_gene: TRBJ2-1; v_gene: TRBV4-1; d_gene: NA; abundance: NA; len: 16
CDR3nt: TGTGCCACCAGCAGACCGGGACAGGGGGGCCCCTCAGATACGCAGTATTTT; CDR3aa: CATSRPGQGGPSDTQYF; j_gene: TRBJ2-3; v_gene: TRBV15; d_gene: TRBD1; abundance: NA; len: 17
CDR3nt: TGTGCCAGCACCATCATAGACAGGGGGCCGACCGGGGAGCTGTTTTTT; CDR3aa: CASTIIDRGPTGELFF; j_gene: TRBJ2-2; v_gene: TRBV27; d_gene: TRBD1; abundance: NA; len: 16
CDR3nt: TGTGCCAGCAGCCAGGAGGTCCCCGAGGCTTTCTTT; CDR3aa: CASSQEVPEAFF; j_gene: TRBJ1-1; v_gene: TRBV5-5; d_gene: NA; abundance: few; len: 12
CDR3nt: TGTGCCAGCAGTGATTCATCGCTCGGACTAGCTGTCGAGCAGTACTTC; CDR3aa: CASSDSSLGLAVEQYF; j_gene: TRBJ2-7; v_gene: TRBV6-9; d_gene: TRBD2; abundance: few; len: 16
CDR3nt: TGTGCCAGCAGCTTAGAGTCGGGGACCTACAATGAGCAGTTCTTC; CDR3aa: CASSLESGTYNEQFF; j_gene: TRBJ2-1; v_gene: TRBV11-2; d_gene: NA; abundance: few; len: 15
CDR3nt: TGTGCCAGCAGCTTAGGCGGGATAGGGGCCACTGAAGCTTTCTTT; CDR3aa: CASSLGGIGATEAFF; j_gene: TRBJ1-1; v_gene: TRBV7-8; d_gene: NA; abundance: medium-sized; len: 15
CDR3nt: TGTGCCAGTAGTATGACCGGGGTAACTGAAGCTTTCTTT; CDR3aa: CASSMTGVTEAFF; j_gene: TRBJ1-1; v_gene: TRBV19; d_gene: NA; abundance: NA; len: 13
CDR3nt: TGTGCCAGTAGTATCCCTCAGGGGGCGGGGATGAACACTGAAGCTTTCTTT; CDR3aa: CASSIPQGAGMNTEAFF; j_gene: TRBJ1-1; v_gene: TRBV19; d_gene: TRBD1; abundance: medium-sized; len: 17
CDR3nt: TGTGCCAGCGGCGAGGGGTATAGCAATCAGCCCCAGCATTTT; CDR3aa: CASGEGYSNQPQHF; j_gene: TRBJ1-5; v_gene: TRBV27; d_gene: NA; abundance: NA; len: 14